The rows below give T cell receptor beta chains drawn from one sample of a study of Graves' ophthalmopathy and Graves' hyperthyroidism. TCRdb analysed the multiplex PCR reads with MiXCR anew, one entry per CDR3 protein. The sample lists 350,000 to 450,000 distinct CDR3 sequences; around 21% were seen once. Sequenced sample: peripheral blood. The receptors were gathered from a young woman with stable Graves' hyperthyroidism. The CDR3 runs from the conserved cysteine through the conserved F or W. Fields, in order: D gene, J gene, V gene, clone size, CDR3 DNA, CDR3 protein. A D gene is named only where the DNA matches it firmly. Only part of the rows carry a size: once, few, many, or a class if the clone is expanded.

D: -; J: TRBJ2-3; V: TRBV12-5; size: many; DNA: TGTGCTAGTGGTTGGGGGACAGATACGCAGTATTTT; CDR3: CASGWGTDTQYF
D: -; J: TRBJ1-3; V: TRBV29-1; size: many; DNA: TGCAGCGCCGGAGAAACGGCTGGAAACACCATATATTTT; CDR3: CSAGETAGNTIYF
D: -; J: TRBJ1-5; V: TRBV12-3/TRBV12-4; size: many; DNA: TGTGCCAGCAGTGTAGACAGCAGCAATCAGCCCCAGCATTTT; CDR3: CASSVDSSNQPQHF
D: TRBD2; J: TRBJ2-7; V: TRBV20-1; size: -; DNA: TGCAGTGCTAGGACTAGCGGGAGTTGGTACTTC; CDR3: CSARTSGSWYF
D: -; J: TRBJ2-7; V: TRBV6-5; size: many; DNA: TGTGCCAGCAGTTACTCTGGTCACGTAAGGGGACACGAGCAGTACTTC; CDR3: CASSYSGHVRGHEQYF
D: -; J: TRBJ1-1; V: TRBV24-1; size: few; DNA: TGTGCCACCAGTGATTCTCGCAGAACGAACACTGAAGCTTTCTTT; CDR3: CATSDSRRTNTEAFF
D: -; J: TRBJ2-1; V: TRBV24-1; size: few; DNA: TGTGCCACCAGTGATCTAGATCGGCCCAGCCTCAATGAGCAGTTCTTC; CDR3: CATSDLDRPSLNEQFF
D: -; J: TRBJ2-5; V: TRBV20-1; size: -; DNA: TGCAGTGCTAGAGATTTAGGGCCAGTGCAAGAGACCCAGTACTTC; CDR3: CSARDLGPVQETQYF
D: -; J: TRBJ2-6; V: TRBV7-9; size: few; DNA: TGTGCCAGCCCCACCTCTGGGGCCAACGTCCTGACTTTC; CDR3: CASPTSGANVLTF
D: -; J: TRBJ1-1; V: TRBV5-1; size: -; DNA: TGCGCCAGCAGCTTGTCGGGGGGCCCATACACTGAAGCTTTCTTT; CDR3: CASSLSGGPYTEAFF
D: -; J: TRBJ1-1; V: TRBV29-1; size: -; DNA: TGCAGCGTACAGGGACGGATGAACACTGAAGCTTTCTTT; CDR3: CSVQGRMNTEAFF
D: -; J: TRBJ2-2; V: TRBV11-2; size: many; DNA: TGTGCCAGCAGCTTAGGGGCGGACCGACTCACCGGGGAGCTGTTTTTT; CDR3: CASSLGADRLTGELFF
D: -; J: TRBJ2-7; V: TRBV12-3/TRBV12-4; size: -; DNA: TGTGCCAGCAGCCTCCCGAGTAACTACGAGCAGTACTTC; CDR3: CASSLPSNYEQYF
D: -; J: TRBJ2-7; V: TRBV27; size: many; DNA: TGTGCCAGCAGTTTATCAGCGGGCACCCCCTACGAGCAGTACTTC; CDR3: CASSLSAGTPYEQYF
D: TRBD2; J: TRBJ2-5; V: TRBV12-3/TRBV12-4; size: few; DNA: TGTGCCAGCAGTTCTAGCGGGGGGCCCCGCGGGGAGACCCAGTACTTC; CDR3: CASSSSGGPRGETQYF
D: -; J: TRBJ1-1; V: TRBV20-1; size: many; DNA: TGCAGTGCCCATTCCCTAAAGGTACTATGGGACACTGAAGCTTTCTTT; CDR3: CSAHSLKVLWDTEAFF
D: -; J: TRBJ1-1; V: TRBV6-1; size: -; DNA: TGTGCCAGCAGTGAACCAGGATATAACACTGAAGCTTTCTTT; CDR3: CASSEPGYNTEAFF
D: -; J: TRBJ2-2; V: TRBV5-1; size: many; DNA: TGCGCCAGCAGCTTGGCCGGGACGCCGGGGGACGGGGAGCTGTTTTTT; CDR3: CASSLAGTPGDGELFF
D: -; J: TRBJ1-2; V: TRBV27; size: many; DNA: TGTGCCAGCAGTTCTGCGGGAGCAATTAACTATGGCTACACCTTC; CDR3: CASSSAGAINYGYTF
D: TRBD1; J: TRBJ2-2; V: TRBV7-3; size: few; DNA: TGTGCCAGCAGCTTACACAGGGGATCCGGGGAGCTGTTTTTT; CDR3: CASSLHRGSGELFF
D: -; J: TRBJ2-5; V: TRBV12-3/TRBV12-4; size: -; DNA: TGTGCCAGCAGTTACTCGATAGGCAGGGGACAAGAGACCCAGTACTTC; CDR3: CASSYSIGRGQETQYF
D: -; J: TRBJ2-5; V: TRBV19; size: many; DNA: TGTGCCAGTAGCCGGGCACAGACAGAGACCCAGTACTTC; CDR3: CASSRAQTETQYF
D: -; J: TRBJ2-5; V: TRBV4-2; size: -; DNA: TGTGCCAGCAGCCAACCAGGAGAGACCCAGTACTTC; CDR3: CASSQPGETQYF
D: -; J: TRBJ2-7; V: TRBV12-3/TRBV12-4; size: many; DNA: TGTGCCAGCAGCCCCTCGCGGGCCTCCTACGAGCAGTACTTC; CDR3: CASSPSRASYEQYF
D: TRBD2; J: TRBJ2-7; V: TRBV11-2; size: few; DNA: TGTGCCAGCAGCCCGGGACTAGCGTCCCGAGAGCAGTACTTC; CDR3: CASSPGLASREQYF
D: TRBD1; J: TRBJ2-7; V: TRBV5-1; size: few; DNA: TGCGCCAGCAGCTGGACAGGACCAAACGGCTACGAGCAGTACTTC; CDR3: CASSWTGPNGYEQYF
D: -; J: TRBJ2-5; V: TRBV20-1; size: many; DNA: TGCAGTGCTTATAGCGTACAAGAGACCCAGTACTTC; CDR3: CSAYSVQETQYF
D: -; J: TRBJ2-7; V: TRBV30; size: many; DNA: TGTGCCTGGAGTAAGGGGAGGAACGAGCAGTACTTC; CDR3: CAWSKGRNEQYF
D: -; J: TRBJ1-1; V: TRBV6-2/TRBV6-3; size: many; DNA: TGTGCCAGCAGGGACTCGGCAAGGTCTGAAGCTTTCTTT; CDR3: CASRDSARSEAFF
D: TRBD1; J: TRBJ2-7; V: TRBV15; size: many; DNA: TGTGCCACCAGCAGAGATCTCCCGGACAGGGGGGCCTACGAGCAGTACTTC; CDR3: CATSRDLPDRGAYEQYF
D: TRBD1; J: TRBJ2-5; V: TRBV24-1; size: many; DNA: TGTGCCACCAGTCCAACCCCGACAGGGGTGTACCAAGAGACCCAGTACTTC; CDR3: CATSPTPTGVYQETQYF